The subject of this entry is one TCR beta chain. Its antigen is still unknown. There are no base qualities to consult, and no much larger clone falls within one base. This record belongs to a study of T cells after yellow fever vaccination (dated by TCRdb to between 2019 and 2020). Describing the broader study: The SMART-Seq v4 Ultra Low Input RNA kit was used to prepare libraries from fractions with low cell numbers. To follow T-cell clones before and after both primary and booster YFV17D yellow fever vaccination, bulk TCR alpha and beta repertoires underwent longitudinal sequencing. Two healthy male donors made up the cohort, one aged 18 to 30 years and the other aged 30 to 40 years. Bulk PBMC replicates and cell subsets were isolated from blood drawn at multiple timepoints before and after both primary and secondary immunization.

Overall results and qualifications from the work: A small share of clonotypes occurred in both CD4 and CD8 compartments, likely arising from convergent recombination. The study included only a couple of donors, which limits how far the findings can be generalized. After the booster, most of the clones that had expanded following primary vaccination were detected again (approximately 96% of CD4 and 80% to 90% of CD8), which suggests that memory was broadly maintained. The secondary T-cell response was found to be weaker but faster than the primary response, with a peak reached on day 5 rather than on day 15. FACS-sorted repertoires could contain abundant contaminating clonotypes from the bulk population, so computational filtering was required.

In light of the paper, this sample's treatment or condition label describes: live attenuated yellow fever vaccine strain. At each blood-draw timepoint, two biological replicates of bulk PBMCs were collected. PBMCs were isolated from peripheral blood using a standard Ficoll-Paque protocol. TriZol was used to extract RNA from bulk PBMCs, from CD4 and CD8 fractions, and from dextramer-positive and dextramer-negative fractions. TCR cDNA was synthesized by 5'RACE template switching, through which a universal primer site and unique molecular identifiers were introduced. cDNA synthesis was primed from both the TCR alpha and TCR beta constant segments. Two PCR steps were used to amplify libraries, with sample barcodes and sequencing adapters being added in the second step. Libraries were sequenced on Illumina HiSeq 2500 (2x100 bp) or NovaSeq (2x150 bp). The authors' analysis ran thus. Demultiplexing of reads and collapsing into UMI consensus sequences were performed with MIGEC, and V(D)J alignment was carried out with MiXCR. Using edgeR on replicate PBMC samples, clonotypes were called vaccine-responding if FDR was below 0.01 and the log2 fold change was above 5 up to day 15. Bulk clonotypes were assigned CD4 or CD8 identity according to which sequenced CD4 or CD8 repertoire held them at higher abundance. In TCRdb, the public reads were trimmed at Q25 with fastp and aligned with MiXCR, with productive beta chains retained. When rows share a CDR3 protein, they turn into one entry using the most common DNA and genes. V and J calls and clone size were set by TCRdb, not the authors. The sample table lists roughly 340,000 distinct CDR3 sequences, approximately 9% of them with a count of one. The ten most abundant clones make up roughly 17% of the sample.

The source was PBMCs, collected on the day of the first yellow fever vaccination. This clonotype was sampled from a man in his late teens or twenties who received the YFV17D yellow fever vaccine.

The DNA reads as follows: TGTGCCAGCAGGGAAAGGATAGGGGGTTCCTACAATGAGCAGTTCTTC. This translates into CASRERIGGSYNEQFF. Recombination linked TRBV3-1 to TRBJ2-1; tentative D gene TRBD1, with 6 bases matching. V and J lose 6 bases and 1 base, and a span of 16 bases separates them. Based on the germline V gene (reference sequence), the CDR1 and CDR2 sequences are LGHDT and YNNKEL. From the cysteine up to the phenylalanine, the CDR3 has a length of 16 residues. Solely the CDR3 DNA is kept, with 48 bases framed from the first base.